A selection of T cell receptor beta chains follows, all from one sample in a study of cytomegalovirus exposure and HLA in healthy donors. Assay used: immunoSEQ multiplex PCR; TCRdb lists only in-frame clones, some missing. The sample yields approximately 150,000 clones, around 75% seen once. Sequencing used PBMCs. The receptor source for this set is a man between 18 and 35 years old in good health and CMV-seropositive. Each CDR3 is given with its conserved first and last residue. The D gene is left open where the match is weak. Size tells how often a clone was seen (once, few, many) or the class of an expanded clone, and some rows leave it out.

V	J	size	D	DNA	CDR3
TRBV11-1	TRBJ2-4	NA	NA	TGTGCCAGCAGCTTAGCAGGCCGGGAAAACATTCAGTACTTC	CASSLAGRENIQYF
TRBV18	TRBJ1-2	NA	TRBD1	TGTGCCAGCTCACCGGGACAGGGCGGGGGCTACACCTTC	CASSPGQGGGYTF
TRBV7-2	TRBJ1-1	NA	NA	TGTGCCAGCAGCCTGGAGGACAGCCTCAACACTGAAGCTTTCTTT	CASSLEDSLNTEAFF
TRBV30	TRBJ1-5	NA	NA	TGTGCCTGGAGTGTATCCAGGGCTTATAGCAATCAGCCCCAGCATTTT	CAWSVSRAYSNQPQHF
TRBV23-1	TRBJ1-3	few	NA	TGCGCCAGCAGTCAATCAAGGGAGACTGGAAACACCATATATTTT	CASSQSRETGNTIYF
TRBV28	TRBJ1-4	NA	TRBD1	TGTGCCAGCAGCCTTACAGGGGCAACTAATGAAAAACTGTTTTTT	CASSLTGATNEKLFF
TRBV27	TRBJ1-2	NA	NA	TGTGCCAGCAGTTTATCTCGGGAGGGCAACTATGGCTACACCTTC	CASSLSREGNYGYTF
TRBV7-8	TRBJ1-2	NA	TRBD1	TGTGCCAGCAGCTTCGGACAGGGGGAATTTGGCTATGGCTACACCTTC	CASSFGQGEFGYGYTF
TRBV10-1	TRBJ1-1	NA	NA	TGCGCCAGCAGTGAGACAGGGACGGACACTGAAGCTTTCTTT	CASSETGTDTEAFF
TRBV6-6	TRBJ1-2	NA	TRBD1	TGTGCCAGCAGCCCCGGACAGGGGCCGAGCTATGGCTACACCTTC	CASSPGQGPSYGYTF
TRBV5-6	TRBJ2-4	NA	TRBD1	TGTGCCAGCAGCCGGACAGGGGGCGGAGTGTACTTC	CASSRTGGGVYF
TRBV27	TRBJ1-5	NA	NA	TGTGCCAGCAGCATCCGTCAGGGTCTCAATCAGCCCCAGCATTTT	CASSIRQGLNQPQHF
TRBV28	TRBJ1-2	NA	NA	TGTGCCAGCAGTTTAATCGGACAGCTAAACAACTATGGCTACACCTTC	CASSLIGQLNNYGYTF
TRBV9	TRBJ2-1	NA	TRBD2	TGTGCCAGCAGCGTAGGTTCGGGGACTAGCGCGTACAATGAGCAGTTCTTC	CASSVGSGTSAYNEQFF
TRBV7-9	TRBJ1-1	NA	TRBD1	TGTGCCAGCAGCACTGGGACAGTTGAAGCTTTCTTT	CASSTGTVEAFF
TRBV7-7	TRBJ2-2	NA	TRBD1	TGTGCTAGCAGCTTGGGGACAGGCTCGAACACCGGGGAGCTGTTTTTT	CASSLGTGSNTGELFF
TRBV4-2	TRBJ2-3	few	TRBD2	TGTGCCAGCAGCCAAGATCCACGTGGGGGGGGCACAGATACGCAGTATTTT	CASSQDPRGGGTDTQYF
TRBV7-8	TRBJ1-5	NA	TRBD1	TGTGCCAGCAGCTTAGGGACAGGGAGGGGGATCAATCAGCCCCAGCATTTT	CASSLGTGRGINQPQHF
TRBV5-6	TRBJ1-1	once	NA	TGTGCCAGCAGCTTTTATGAGGGGGTGAACATGGACACTGAAGCTTTCTTT	CASSFYEGVNMDTEAFF
TRBV29-1	TRBJ2-3	NA	TRBD2	TGCAGCGTTGTCAGGACTAGCGGGGTTACAGATACGCAGTATTTT	CSVVRTSGVTDTQYF
TRBV15	TRBJ2-3	NA	TRBD1	TGTGCCACCGCACAGGGGATGTCAACAGATACGCAGTATTTT	CATAQGMSTDTQYF
TRBV5-5	TRBJ1-3	NA	NA	TGTGCCAGCAGCTTGTTAGCGGGAGGGATGAACTCTGGAAACACCATATATTTT	CASSLLAGGMNSGNTIYF